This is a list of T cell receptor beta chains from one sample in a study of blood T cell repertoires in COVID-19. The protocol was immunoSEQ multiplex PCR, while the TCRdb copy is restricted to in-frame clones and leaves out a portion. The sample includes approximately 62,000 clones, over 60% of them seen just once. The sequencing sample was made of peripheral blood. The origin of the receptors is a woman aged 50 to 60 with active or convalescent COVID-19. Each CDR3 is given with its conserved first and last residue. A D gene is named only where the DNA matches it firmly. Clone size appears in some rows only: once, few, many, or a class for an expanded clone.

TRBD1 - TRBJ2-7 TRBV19 TGTGCCAGTAGTCTGGGACAGGGGACCTACGAGCAGTACTTC CASSLGQGTYEQYF
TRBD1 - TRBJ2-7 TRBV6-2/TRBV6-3 TGTGCCAGCAGCCCCTCAGACAGGGGGTTCAACGAGCAGTACTTC CASSPSDRGFNEQYF
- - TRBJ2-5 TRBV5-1 TGCGCCAGCAGCAGGTCGGGGGGCGTCGAAGAGACCCAGTACTTC CASSRSGGVEETQYF
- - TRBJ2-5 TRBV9 TGTGCCAGCAGCGTTGAGGCCCCGGGAAGCGGGCTTGGGGAGACCCAGTACTTC CASSVEAPGSGLGETQYF
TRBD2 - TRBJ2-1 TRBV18 TGTGCCAGCTCAAACCGGACTAGCGGAGTCAATGAGCAGTTCTTC CASSNRTSGVNEQFF
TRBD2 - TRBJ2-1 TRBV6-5 TGTGCCACCGATTTAGCGGGAGCGGGTAATGAGCAGTTCTTC CATDLAGAGNEQFF
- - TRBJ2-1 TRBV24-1 TGTGCCACCAGTGATTTAACACCCGGGCGGGGCAATGAGCAGTTCTTC CATSDLTPGRGNEQFF
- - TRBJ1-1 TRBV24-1 TGTGCCACCAGTGATTGGGGGGAGGGGAAAGCTTTCTTT CATSDWGEGKAFF
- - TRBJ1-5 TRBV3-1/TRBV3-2 TGTGCCAGCAGGTCGGGGCCGGGGGGGCCCCAGCATTTT CASRSGPGGPQHF
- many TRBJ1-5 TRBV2 TGTGCCAGCAGTGGTCGAGGGGGACGGAATCAGCCCCAGCATTTT CASSGRGGRNQPQHF
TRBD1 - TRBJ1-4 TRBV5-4 TGTGCCAGCAGGGGGCCGGGACAGGGGAATGAAAAACTGTTTTTT CASRGPGQGNEKLFF
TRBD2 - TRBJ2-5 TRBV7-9 TGTGCCAGCAGCTCTCTAGCGGCTCAAGAGACCCAGTACTTC CASSSLAAQETQYF
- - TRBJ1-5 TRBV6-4 TGTGCCAGCAGTACAGCTAGCAATCAGCCCCAGCATTTT CASSTASNQPQHF
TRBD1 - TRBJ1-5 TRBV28 TGTGCCAGCAGTCCCTTGACAGGGATAGGCTCTATAGATCAGCCCCAGCATTTT CASSPLTGIGSIDQPQHF
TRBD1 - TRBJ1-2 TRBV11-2 TGTGCCAGCAGCTACAGGGGAGGCTATGGCTACACCTTC CASSYRGGYGYTF
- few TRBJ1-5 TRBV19 TGTGCCAGTTCATTTCTGGGGCGCAATCAGCCCCAGCATTTT CASSFLGRNQPQHF
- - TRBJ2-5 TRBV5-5 TGTGCCAGCAGCTTATACAGGGATGTGGAGACCCAGTACTTC CASSLYRDVETQYF
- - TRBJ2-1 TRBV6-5 TGTGCCAGCAGTCCCCGCGGGACAGTTTACAATGAGCAGTTCTTC CASSPRGTVYNEQFF
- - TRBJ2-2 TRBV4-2 TGTGCCAGCAGCCAAGACGGCGGCACCGGGGAGCTGTTTTTT CASSQDGGTGELFF
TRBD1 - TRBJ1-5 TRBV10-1 TGCGCCAGCAGCTCCGGGACAGGGGAGCAGAGCAGAAATCAGCCCCAGCATTTT CASSSGTGEQSRNQPQHF
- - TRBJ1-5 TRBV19 TGTGCCAGTAGTATAGACGGGTGGGGCGGCGATCAGCCCCAGCATTTT CASSIDGWGGDQPQHF
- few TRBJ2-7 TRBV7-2 TGTGCCAGCAGCTTAGTGGAGACCGCTCGGGAGCAGTACTTC CASSLVETAREQYF
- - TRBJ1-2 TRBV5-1 TGCGCCAGCAGCCCGGGGGGCGGAGGGAGCTATGGCTACACCTTC CASSPGGGGSYGYTF
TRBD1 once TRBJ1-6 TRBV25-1 TGTGCCAGCAGCCCCGGGACAGGGGATAATTCACCCCTCCACTTT CASSPGTGDNSPLHF
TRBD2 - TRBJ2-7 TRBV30 TGTGCCTTAGAAGCCGGGACTAGCGGCCCCTACGAGCAGTACTTC CALEAGTSGPYEQYF
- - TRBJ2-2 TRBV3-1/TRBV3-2 TGTGCCAGCGCGAATACCGGGGAGCTGTTTTTT CASANTGELFF
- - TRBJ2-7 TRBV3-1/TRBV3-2 TGTGCCAGCAGCCAGGAGCCAGGGTTTTACGAGCAGTACTTC CASSQEPGFYEQYF
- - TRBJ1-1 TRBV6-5 TGTGCCAGCAGTTACTCGATGGCCACTGAAGCTTTCTTT CASSYSMATEAFF
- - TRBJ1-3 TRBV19 TGTGCCAGTAGTATCGGTACGGTACTCTCTGGAAACACCATATATTTT CASSIGTVLSGNTIYF
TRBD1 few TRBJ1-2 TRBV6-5 TGTGCCACCGACAGGGGGTATGGCTACACCTTC CATDRGYGYTF
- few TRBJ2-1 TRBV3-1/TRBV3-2 TGTGCCAGCAGCCCTGAGATAGCGCTCTACAATGAGCAGTTCTTC CASSPEIALYNEQFF
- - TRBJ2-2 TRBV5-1 TGCGCCAGCAGCTTGATCGTCGGGGAGCTGTTTTTT CASSLIVGELFF
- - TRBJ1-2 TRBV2 TGTGCCAGCTTGAGGGAGGGGACGAACTATGGCTACACCTTC CASLREGTNYGYTF
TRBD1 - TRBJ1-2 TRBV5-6 TGTGCCAGCAGCTTGGTAGGACAGGGGCCCTATGGCTACACCTTC CASSLVGQGPYGYTF
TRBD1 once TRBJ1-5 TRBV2 TGTGCCAGCAGTAAGGACAGGGACCAGCCCCAGCATTTT CASSKDRDQPQHF
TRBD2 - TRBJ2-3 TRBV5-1 TGCGCCAGCAGCTTGAAACTAGCGGTCACAGATACGCAGTATTTT CASSLKLAVTDTQYF
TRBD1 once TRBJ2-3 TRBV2 TGTGCCAGCAGTACCGGGACAGGGAGCACAGATACGCAGTATTTT CASSTGTGSTDTQYF
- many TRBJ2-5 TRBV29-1 TGCAGCGTTCAAATCGGGTCGCGGCAAGAGACCCAGTACTTC CSVQIGSRQETQYF
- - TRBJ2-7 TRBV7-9 TGTGCCGGTGGGCGGGATCACTACGAGCAGTACTTC CAGGRDHYEQYF
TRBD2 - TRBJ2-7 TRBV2 TGTGCCAGCAGGCCGGGACTATGGACTCCCGAGCAGTACTTC CASRPGLWTPEQYF
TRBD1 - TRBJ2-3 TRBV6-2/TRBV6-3 TGTGCCAGCAGTTACGGCGGGACAGGGTCGAATACGCAGTATTTT CASSYGGTGSNTQYF
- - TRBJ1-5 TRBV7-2 TGTGCCAGCAGCTTAGAGGAGGAGTATCAGCCCCAGCATTTT CASSLEEEYQPQHF
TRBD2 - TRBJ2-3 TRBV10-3 TGTGCCATCAGTGTTCAGCGGGAGGTTGGCGGCGATACGCAGTATTTT CAISVQREVGGDTQYF
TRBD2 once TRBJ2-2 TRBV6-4 TGTGCCAGCAGTTTACTAGCGGGAGGCGCCCCCGGGGAGCTGTTTTTT CASSLLAGGAPGELFF
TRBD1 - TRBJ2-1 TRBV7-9 TGTGCCAGCAGCTTAGGGACAGGGGGCGCAAGGGAGCAGTTCTTC CASSLGTGGAREQFF
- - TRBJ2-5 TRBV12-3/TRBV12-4 TGTGCCAGCAGGCACATGTACCAAGAGACCCAGTACTTC CASRHMYQETQYF
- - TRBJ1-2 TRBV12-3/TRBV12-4 TGTGCCAGCAAAGAGAACCCTGACTATGGCTACACCTTC CASKENPDYGYTF
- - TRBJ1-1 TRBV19 TGTGCCAGTAGTATGTATACTGAAGCTTTCTTT CASSMYTEAFF
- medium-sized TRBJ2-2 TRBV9 TGTGCCAGCAGCGCCATTCAGGGTCCCGGGGAGCTGTTTTTT CASSAIQGPGELFF
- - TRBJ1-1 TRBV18 TGTGCCAGCTCACAACAGAAGAACACTGAAGCTTTCTTT CASSQQKNTEAFF